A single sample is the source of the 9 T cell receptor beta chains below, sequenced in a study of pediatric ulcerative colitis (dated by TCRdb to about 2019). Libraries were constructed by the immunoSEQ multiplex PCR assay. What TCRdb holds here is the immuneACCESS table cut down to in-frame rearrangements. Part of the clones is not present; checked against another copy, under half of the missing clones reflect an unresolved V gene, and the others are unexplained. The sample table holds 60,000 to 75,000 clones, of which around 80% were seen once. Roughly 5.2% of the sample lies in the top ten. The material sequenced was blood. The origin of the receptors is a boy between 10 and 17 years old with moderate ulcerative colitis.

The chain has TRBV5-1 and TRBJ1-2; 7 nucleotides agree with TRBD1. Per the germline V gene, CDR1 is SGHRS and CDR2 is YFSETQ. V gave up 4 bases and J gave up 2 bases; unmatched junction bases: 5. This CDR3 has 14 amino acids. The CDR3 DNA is TGCGCCAGCAGCCCAGGGACAGACAACTATGGCTACACCTTC. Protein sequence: CASSPGTDNYGYTF. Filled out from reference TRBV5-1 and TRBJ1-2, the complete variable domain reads KAGVTQTPRYLIKTRGQQVTLSCSPISGHRSVSWYQQTPGQGLQFLFEYFSETQRNKGNFPGRFSGRQFSNSRSEMNVSTLELGDSALYLCASSPGTDNYGYTFGSGTRLTVV.

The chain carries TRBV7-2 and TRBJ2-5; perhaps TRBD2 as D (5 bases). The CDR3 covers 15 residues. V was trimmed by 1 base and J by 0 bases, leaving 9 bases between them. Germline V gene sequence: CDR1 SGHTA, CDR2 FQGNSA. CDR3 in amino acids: CASSLGGLNQETQYF. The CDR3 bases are TGTGCCAGCAGCTTAGGAGGACTGAACCAAGAGACCCAGTACTTC.

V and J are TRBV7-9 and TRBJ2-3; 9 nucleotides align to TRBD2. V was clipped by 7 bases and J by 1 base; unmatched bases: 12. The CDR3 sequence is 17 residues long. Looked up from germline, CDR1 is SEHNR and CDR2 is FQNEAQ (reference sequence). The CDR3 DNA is TGTGCCAGCACCCCGGGCACAGCGGGAGGTGGCACAGATACGCAGTATTTT. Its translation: CASTPGTAGGGTDTQYF.

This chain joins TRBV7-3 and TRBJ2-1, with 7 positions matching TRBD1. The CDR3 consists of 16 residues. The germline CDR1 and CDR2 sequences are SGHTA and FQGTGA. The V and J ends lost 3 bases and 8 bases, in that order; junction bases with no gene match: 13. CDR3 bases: TGTGCCAGCAGCTTCGAAGGGACAGCCCATGCGGATGAGCAGTTCTTC. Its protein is CASSFEGTAHADEQFF.

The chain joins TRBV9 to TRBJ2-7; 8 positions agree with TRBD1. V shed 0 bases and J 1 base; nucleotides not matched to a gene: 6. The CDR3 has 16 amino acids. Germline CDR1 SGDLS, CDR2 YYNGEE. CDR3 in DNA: TGTGCCAGCAGCGTAGGCGCCAGGGGGCAATCCTACGAGCAGTACTTC. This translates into CASSVGARGQSYEQYF.

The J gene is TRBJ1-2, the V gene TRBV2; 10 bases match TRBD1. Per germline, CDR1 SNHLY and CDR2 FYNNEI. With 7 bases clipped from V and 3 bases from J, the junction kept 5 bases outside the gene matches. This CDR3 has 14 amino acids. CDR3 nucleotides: TGTGCCAGCAAGACAGGGGGCGCCTACTATGGCTACACCTTC. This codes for CASKTGGAYYGYTF.

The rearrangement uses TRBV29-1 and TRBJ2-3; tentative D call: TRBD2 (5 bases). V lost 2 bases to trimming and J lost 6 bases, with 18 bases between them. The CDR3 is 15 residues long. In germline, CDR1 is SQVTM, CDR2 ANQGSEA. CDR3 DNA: TGCAGCGTTGAAAGGTCGCGGGTGGGTGGGGATACGCAGTATTTT. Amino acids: CSVERSRVGGDTQYF.

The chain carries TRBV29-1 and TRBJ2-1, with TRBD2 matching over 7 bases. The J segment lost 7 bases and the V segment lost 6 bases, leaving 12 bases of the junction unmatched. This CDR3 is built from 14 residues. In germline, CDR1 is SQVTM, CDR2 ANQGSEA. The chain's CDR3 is CSVTRLAQSNEQFF. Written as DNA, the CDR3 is TGCAGCGTCACCAGACTAGCCCAAAGTAATGAGCAGTTCTTC.

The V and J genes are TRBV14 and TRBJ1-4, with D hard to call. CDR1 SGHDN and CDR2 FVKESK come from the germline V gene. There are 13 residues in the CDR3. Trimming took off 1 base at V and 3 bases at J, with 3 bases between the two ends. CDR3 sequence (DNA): TGTGCCAGCAGCCAAGTGCCTAATGAAAAACTGTTTTTT. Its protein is CASSQVPNEKLFF.